This TCR beta chain was observed in a study of cytomegalovirus exposure and HLA in healthy donors. In the case of this clone: The antigen is not known.

Findings of the study overall: V- and J-gene trimming of TCR beta was linked (in a later analysis) to a missense DCLRE1C variant. Among CMV-associated TCR beta chains, most appeared HLA-restricted in a later analysis. An analysis done earlier found most TCR beta V segments productive about 87% or about 30% of the time. Immune exposure was documented only through CMV serostatus.

In germline, CDR1 is SGHRS, CDR2 YFSETQ. Trimming at V came to 6 bases and at J to 5 bases, leaving 7 bases not matched to a gene. This CDR3 spans 14 amino acids. The PCR employed 60 Vbeta primers together with 13 Jbeta primers. Here immunoSEQ multiplex PCR was the method, and the copy in TCRdb shows in-frame clones only, minus some. Of approximately 51,000 clones detected, approximately 85% appear once; the ten largest clones hold 2% to 2.5%. The genes are TRBV5-1 and TRBJ2-5; 10 nucleotides line up with TRBD1. The sequenced material came from PBMCs. This receptor was identified in a boy younger than 18 in good health and CMV-seropositive. The CDR3: CASTRQGAGETQYF. CDR3 in DNA: TGCGCCAGCACGAGACAGGGGGCCGGGGAGACCCAGTACTTC.